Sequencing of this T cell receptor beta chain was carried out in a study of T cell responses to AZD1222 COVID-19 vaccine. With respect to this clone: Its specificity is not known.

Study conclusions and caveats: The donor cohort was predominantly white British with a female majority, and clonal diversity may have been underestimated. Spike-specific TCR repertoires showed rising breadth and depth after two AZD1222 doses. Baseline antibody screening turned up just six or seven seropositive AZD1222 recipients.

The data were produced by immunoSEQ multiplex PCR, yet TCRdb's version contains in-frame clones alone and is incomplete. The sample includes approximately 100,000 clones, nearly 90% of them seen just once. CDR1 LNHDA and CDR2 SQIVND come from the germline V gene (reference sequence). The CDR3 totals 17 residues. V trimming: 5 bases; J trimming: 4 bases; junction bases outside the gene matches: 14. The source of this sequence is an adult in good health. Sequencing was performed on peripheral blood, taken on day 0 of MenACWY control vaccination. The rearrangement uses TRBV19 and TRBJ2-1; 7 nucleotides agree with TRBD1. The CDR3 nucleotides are TGTGCCAGTAGTTCCTATCTAACCGGGACAGAATACAATGAGCAGTTCTTC. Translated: CASSSYLTGTEYNEQFF.